Listed here is a single TCR beta chain. The antigen remains unidentified. Only in-frame clones appear in the TCRdb table, and some are missing; sequencing was by immunoSEQ multiplex PCR. The sample yields about 67,000 clones, about 83% seen once. This sample was included in a study of OX40 agonist ivuxolimab in advanced cancers. Turning to the study itself: A male proportion of 70% to 90% was recorded, with mean age approximately 57 years and range about 23 to 90. General study findings and limits: CD8+ T cells were the subset that, on average, had more expanded clones than CD4+.

The CDR3 spans 16 residues. From germline, CDR1 is LGHNA and CDR2 YSLEER. Trimming stripped 2 bases from V and 6 bases from J, with 17 bases between. The chain combines TRBV4-3 with TRBJ2-1; D possibly corresponds to TRBD1 (9 bases). The sequencing used CD4+ or CD8+ T cells sorted from blood, collected in a trial of the OX40 agonist ivuxolimab. The sequence derives from an adult with an advanced solid tumor such as melanoma, head and neck, liver or kidney cancer. This CDR3 is CASSQLQGAGGNEQFF. For the CDR3, the DNA is TGCGCCAGCAGCCAACTACAGGGGGCGGGAGGCAATGAGCAGTTCTTC.